The text below deals with one T cell receptor (beta chain). V lost 5 bases and J 7 bases, leaving 17 bases between the germline ends. Germline CDR1 reads SGHAT; CDR2 reads FQNNGV. CDR3 length: 15 amino acids. The sample belongs to a study of shared T cell receptors in the human thymus. Only in-frame clones appear in the TCRdb table, and some are missing; sequencing was by immunoSEQ multiplex PCR. The data show about 660,000 clones, around 87% seen once. The sample also formed part of further work on human thymus T cells. From that report: Immunologically healthy infants in Finland undergoing congenital heart defect surgery were the donors. Thymic material originated from resections removed in the course of corrective heart surgery. V and J genes seemed to be used with bias in thymic and blood repertoires. Related studies found that unrelated individuals share highly overlapping thymic repertoires.

The TCR sequence derives from a boy younger than two with a congenital heart defect. Sample: thymocytes. The rearrangement uses TRBV11-2 and TRBJ1-4; D call uncertain. The CDR3 loop reads CASSLRDRRIEKLFF. CDR3 nucleotides: TGTGCCAGCAGCCTACGGGATCGTCGGATTGAAAAACTGTTTTTT. Complete variable domain (other parts from reference TRBV11-2 and TRBJ1-4): EAGVAQSPRYKIIEKRQSVAFWCNPISGHATLYWYQQILGQGPKLLIQFQNNGVVDDSQLPKDRFSAERLKGVDSTLKIQPAKLEDSAVYLCASSLRDRRIEKLFFGSGTQLSVL.